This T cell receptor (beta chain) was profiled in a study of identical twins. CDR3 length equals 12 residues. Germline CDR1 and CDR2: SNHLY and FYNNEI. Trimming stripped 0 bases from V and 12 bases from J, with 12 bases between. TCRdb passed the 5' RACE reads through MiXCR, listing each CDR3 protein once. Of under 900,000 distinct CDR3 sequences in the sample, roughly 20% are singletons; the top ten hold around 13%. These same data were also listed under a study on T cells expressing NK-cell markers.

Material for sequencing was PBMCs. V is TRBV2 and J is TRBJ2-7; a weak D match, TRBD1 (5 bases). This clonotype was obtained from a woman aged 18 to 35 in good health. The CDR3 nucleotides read TGTGCCAGCAGTGAAGCGGGGCCGAAGTGGTACTTC. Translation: CASSEAGPKWYF.